Below, 28 T cell receptor beta chains from the same sample are listed, as sequenced in a study of blood T cell repertoires in COVID-19. TCRdb's copy holds only in-frame clones and misses some; the assay was immunoSEQ multiplex PCR. This sample has approximately 310,000 clones, with 70% to 90% found just once. Sequenced: PBMCs or T cells enriched from blood (not recorded which). These receptors were obtained from a man aged 25-40 years who had recovered from COVID-19.

The chain uses TRBV6-1 and TRBJ2-7, with a weak D call TRBD1 (6 bases). V was cut by 4 bases and J by 4 bases, with 17 bases left in between. Germline V gene data show CDR1 as MNHNS and CDR2 as SASEGT. CDR3 length equals 15 residues. For the CDR3, the DNA is TGTGCCAGCAGTGTAGCCCGGACAGACCGATACGAGCAGTACTTC. Protein sequence: CASSVARTDRYEQYF.

As regards this clone: The sample has other DNA sequences that encode this CDR3 too. The chain links TRBV18 to TRBJ1-1, with 8 bases identical to TRBD1. Germline V lookup: CDR1 KGHSH, CDR2 LQKENI. The CDR3 totals 13 residues. V lost 6 bases and J lost 6; bases outside the gene matches: 6. CDR3 bases: TGTGCCAGCTCCCTCGGACAGGGCGCTGAAGCTTTCTTT. Translating it yields CASSLGQGAEAFF.

This chain links TRBV2 with TRBJ1-3; 8 bases are shared with TRBD1. Germline values: CDR1 SNHLY, CDR2 FYNNEI. The CDR3 spans 17 residues. Losses at the gene ends were 1 base for V and 0 bases for J; bases not matched to a gene: 5. The chain's CDR3 is CASSEGSGGFSGNTIYF. The CDR3 DNA follows: TGTGCCAGCAGTGAAGGTTCAGGGGGCTTCTCTGGAAACACCATATATTTT.

This chain links TRBV18 with TRBJ2-1, with 11 bases fitting TRBD2. The CDR3 consists of 20 residues. CDR1 is KGHSH, CDR2 LQKENI, per germline. V was pared by 3 bases and J by 1 base, with 14 bases of the junction left unmatched. DNA of the CDR3: TGTGCCAGCTCACCCCCTCGAGGGGTGGCTAGCGGGAGGTCCTACAATGAGCAGTTCTTC. It yields the protein CASSPPRGVASGRSYNEQFF.

This rearrangement joins TRBV9 to TRBJ1-6, with TRBD1 as a possible D gene (6 bases). The CDR3 covers 15 residues. Germline-derived CDR1 and CDR2 are SGDLS and YYNGEE. The germline V and J ends were trimmed by 6 bases and 7 bases, with 17 bases remaining between them. For the CDR3, the DNA is TGTGCCAGCACTTCCGGCGGGGGCTCAAATTCACCCCTCCACTTT. This gives the protein CASTSGGGSNSPLHF.

The chain combines TRBV5-4 with TRBJ2-2, with TRBD1 identical over 8 bases. Trimming took 6 bases from V and 4 from J; bases not matched to a gene: 11. This CDR3 spans 16 amino acids. Germline CDR1 is SGHNT and CDR2 is YYREEE (reference sequence). This CDR3 reads CASNTDLTGVTGELFF. CDR3 bases: TGTGCCAGCAACACCGACTTGACAGGGGTCACCGGGGAGCTGTTTTTT.

The CDR3, as DNA: TGTGCCACCCACCCAGGTACCGGGGGAAGCACAGATACGCAGTATTTT. Translating gives CATHPGTGGSTDTQYF. V gene TRBV2 combines with J gene TRBJ2-3; maybe TRBD2 (6 bases). Germline CDR1 and CDR2: SNHLY and FYNNEI. The CDR3 totals 16 residues. V lost 10 bases to trimming and J lost 0 bases, with 20 bases between them.

The chain uses TRBV6-2 or TRBV6-3 and TRBJ2-5; TRBD1 is a possible D gene (5 bases). The CDR3 is made up of 13 amino acids. Germline CDR1 MNHEY, CDR2 SVGEGT. The V end lost 5 bases, the J end lost 5 bases, and 12 bases lay between the germline ends. The CDR3 sequence is CASSPRVPETQYF. The CDR3 DNA sequence: TGTGCCAGCAGTCCCAGGGTCCCGGAGACCCAGTACTTC.

As regards this clone: The sample carries other DNA sequences with the same CDR3. This rearrangement joins TRBV12-3 or TRBV12-4 to TRBJ1-6; D unclear. The CDR3 is 12 residues long. The germline V and J ends were trimmed by 5 bases and 9 bases, with 8 bases remaining between them. As DNA, the CDR3 is TGTGCCAGCAGTCTAGGAGGTTCACCCCTCCACTTT. It specifies CASSLGGSPLHF.

The V gene is TRBV14, the J gene TRBJ1-1; tentative D call: TRBD1 (6 bases). CDR3 size: 15 residues. Looked up from germline, CDR1 is SGHDN and CDR2 is FVKESK. With 1 base removed from V and 0 bases from J, the gap between germline ends came to 9 bases. The CDR3 reads CASSQAGTLNTEAFF. In nucleotides, the CDR3 is TGTGCCAGCAGCCAAGCCGGGACACTGAACACTGAAGCTTTCTTT. Looking up the rest from reference TRBV14 and TRBJ1-1 gives the full variable domain: EAGVTQFPSHSVIEKGQTVTLRCDPISGHDNLYWYRRVMGKEIKFLLHFVKESKQDESGMPNNRFLAERTGGTYSTLKVQPAELEDSGVYFCASSQAGTLNTEAFFGQGTRLTVV.

The chain has TRBV30 and TRBJ2-1; D not certain. Germline-derived CDR1 and CDR2 are GTSNPN and SVGIG (reference sequence). This CDR3 has 12 amino acids. V was pared by 2 bases and J by 6 bases, with 8 bases between. The CDR3 DNA reads TGTGCCTGGAGTCCCACTCCCAATGAGCAGTTCTTC. Its protein is CAWSPTPNEQFF.

The chain uses TRBV4-3 and TRBJ2-1, with D possibly being TRBD2 (6 bases). Germline V gene data show CDR1 as LGHNA and CDR2 as YSLEER. With 4 bases removed from V and 0 bases from J, the gap between germline ends came to 19 bases. This CDR3 comprises 18 residues. CDR3 loop: CASSRDWSGESSYNEQFF. The CDR3 DNA sequence: TGCGCCAGCAGCCGCGACTGGTCGGGGGAGAGCTCCTACAATGAGCAGTTCTTC.

The genes are TRBV5-1 and TRBJ2-4; the D gene is possibly TRBD1 (5 bases). Trimming shortened V by 0 bases and J by 0 bases, and 10 bases separated the two germline ends. The CDR3 is 16 residues long. From germline, CDR1 is SGHRS and CDR2 YFSETQ. The CDR3 loop reads CASSLGEGVAKNIQYF. The CDR3 DNA reads TGCGCCAGCAGCTTGGGTGAAGGGGTAGCCAAAAACATTCAGTACTTC.

V is TRBV11-2 and J is TRBJ1-1; D ambiguous. CDR3 size: 13 residues. Germline CDR1 reads SGHAT; CDR2 reads FQNNGV. V was cut by 2 bases and J by 9 bases, with 13 bases left in between. The CDR3 protein is CASSLSAELKAFF. The CDR3, as DNA: TGTGCCAGCAGCTTATCTGCGGAGTTGAAAGCTTTCTTT.

The chain is built from TRBV5-1 and TRBJ1-6; a possible D gene is TRBD1 (6 bases). Germline CDR1 is SGHRS and CDR2 is YFSETQ. The CDR3 is made up of 15 amino acids. With 4 bases removed from V and 7 bases from J, the gap between germline ends came to 15 bases. CDR3 nucleotide sequence: TGCGCCAGCAGCCCATGGGGGCAGGAGAATTCACCCCTCCACTTT. Translating it yields CASSPWGQENSPLHF.

The chain couples TRBV14 to TRBJ1-3; TRBD1 is a possible D gene (5 bases). Germline V gene sequence: CDR1 SGHDN, CDR2 FVKESK. With 5 bases removed from V and 5 bases from J, the gap between germline ends came to 13 bases. The CDR3 length is 14 residues. The CDR3, as DNA: TGTGCCAGCAGCGGCGGGGGTTCAAGAAACACCATATATTTT. This sequence encodes CASSGGGSRNTIYF.

The genes are TRBV5-1 and TRBJ1-2, with 10 positions matching TRBD1. The CDR3 has 16 amino acids. With 4 bases clipped from V and 2 bases from J, the junction kept 8 bases outside the gene matches. The germline CDR1 and CDR2 sequences are SGHRS and YFSETQ. This CDR3 reads CASSAYMTGGNYGYTF. The DNA of the CDR3 is TGCGCCAGCAGCGCTTATATGACAGGGGGCAACTATGGCTACACCTTC.

This chain joins TRBV21-1 and TRBJ1-2; TRBD1 reflects the table's D call only, with no check against the DNA. TRBV21-1 is flagged as a pseudogene. The CDR3 length is 14 residues. The CDR3 region has the DNA TGTGCCAGCCAGGGGACAGGCCCCATCTATGGCTACACCTTC. Its protein is CASQGTGPIYGYTF.

This chain links TRBV27 with TRBJ2-7; D might be TRBD1 (5 bases). Trimming pared 6 bases from V and 2 bases from J, leaving 14 bases between. This CDR3 has 14 amino acids. Germline assignment: CDR1 MNHEY and CDR2 SMNVEV (reference sequence). As DNA, the CDR3 is TGTGCCAGCAGAACCTTAGGACAAACCTACGAGCAGTACTTC. Translated: CASRTLGQTYEQYF.

V gene TRBV12-5 combines with J gene TRBJ1-2; D remains unclear. V lost 0 bases and J 0 bases, leaving 11 bases between the germline ends. This CDR3 spans 16 amino acids. Germline V gives CDR1 LGHNT, CDR2 FRNRAP. The CDR3 coding sequence is TGTGCTAGTGGTTTGGTGGCGGCCGCCCCTAACTATGGCTACACCTTC. Protein product: CASGLVAAAPNYGYTF.

V is TRBV3-1 (or the pseudogene TRBV3-2) and J is TRBJ1-1; D perhaps matches TRBD1 (5 bases). The CDR3 is made up of 14 amino acids. V gave up 6 bases and J gave up 6 bases, with 17 bases separating them. Germline values: CDR1 LGHDT, CDR2 YNNKEL (reference sequence). The CDR3 spells CASSTNRFQAEAFF. For the CDR3, the DNA is TGTGCCAGCAGTACTAACAGGTTTCAGGCTGAAGCTTTCTTT.

The genes are TRBV19 and TRBJ1-2, with 9 bases identical to TRBD1. The CDR3 runs to 13 residues. J was trimmed by 8 bases and V by 11 bases; bases with no gene match: 12. Germline CDR1 and CDR2: LNHDA and SQIVND (reference sequence). CDR3 DNA sequence: TGTGCCGCGCAAAATGCCGGGACAGGGGGCTACACCTTC. Residues: CAAQNAGTGGYTF.

This sequence joins TRBV7-3 and TRBJ1-6; D not resolved. CDR1 and CDR2 (germline): SGHTA, FQGTGA. Deletions cut 5 bases from V and 11 bases from J, with 13 bases between. The CDR3 length is 13 residues. The CDR3 nucleotides read TGTGCCAGCAGCCAAAGAACAAGCGCACCCCTCCACTTT. Translated, it gives CASSQRTSAPLHF.

This clone has at least ten counts. The genes are TRBV4-3 and TRBJ2-2; possible D gene TRBD2, 7 bases. This CDR3 comprises 16 residues. V was clipped by 0 bases and J by 3 bases, with 11 bases between them. CDR1 and CDR2 from the germline V gene are LGHNA and YSLEER. CDR3 residues: CASSQELGGDTGELFF. The CDR3 nucleotides read TGCGCCAGCAGCCAAGAGTTAGGGGGGGACACCGGGGAGCTGTTTTTT.

The chain links TRBV9 to TRBJ2-3; D is unresolved. Trimming removed 0 bases from V and 6 bases from J, with 14 bases in between. There are 15 residues in the CDR3. CDR1 SGDLS and CDR2 YYNGEE come from the germline V gene. CDR3 region: CASSVAQSLRDTQYF. CDR3 DNA sequence: TGTGCCAGCAGCGTAGCCCAGTCCCTGAGGGATACGCAGTATTTT.

The chain is built from TRBV5-1 and TRBJ1-1, with D perhaps matching TRBD1 (5 bases). The CDR3 has 15 amino acids. Germline values: CDR1 SGHRS, CDR2 YFSETQ. V was shortened by 0 bases and J by 4 bases, with 13 bases between the two germline ends. In DNA form, the CDR3 reads TGCGCCAGCAGCTTGGCAGTTTCGGGGGGCACTGAAGCTTTCTTT. It specifies CASSLAVSGGTEAFF.

This chain links TRBV5-4 with TRBJ1-2; 9 positions match TRBD1. Germline CDR1 reads SGHNT; CDR2 reads YYREEE (reference sequence). After removal of 2 bases from V and 2 bases from J, the junction contained 4 bases not matched to a gene. The CDR3 contains 15 residues. As DNA, the CDR3 is TGTGCCAGCAGCTTTTCTACAGGGGGCAACTATGGCTACACCTTC. Its protein is CASSFSTGGNYGYTF.

The chain employs TRBV3-1 (or the pseudogene TRBV3-2) and TRBJ2-7, with D perhaps TRBD1 (6 bases). Trimming removed 1 base from V and 9 bases from J, with 13 bases in between. Germline V gene sequence: CDR1 LGHDT, CDR2 YNNKEL (reference sequence). The CDR3 runs to 13 residues. The CDR3, as DNA: TGTGCCAGCAGCCAAGCAGGGGATCAGGGGCAGTACTTC. Its protein product is CASSQAGDQGQYF.